Listed below are T cell receptor beta chains from one sample, sequenced in a study of PD-1 blockade in classical Hodgkin lymphoma. Sequencing used immunoSEQ multiplex PCR; TCRdb keeps in-frame clones, though not all of them. The data show thousands of clones, around 83% seen once. Sequences were derived from peripheral blood mononuclear cells (PBMCs), sampled before the second cycle of nivolumab. The origin of the receptors is a human donor with classical Hodgkin lymphoma. CDR3s leave out the opening cysteine and the closing phenylalanine or tryptophan.

>TRBV5-1|TRBJ1-2
ASSPLGIGGRHYGYT
>TRBV5-4|TRBJ1-4
ASSTDRGNEKLF
>TRBV5-1|TRBJ1-2
ASSLAVAEGGYT
>TRBV7-9|TRBJ2-4
ASSLAGTPDPWSIQY
>TRBV18|TRBJ1-6
ASSITESYNSPLH
>TRBV5-8|TRBJ1-2
ASSLGGQGHGYT
>TRBV19|TRBJ2-3
ASSIEGQITDTQY
>TRBV5-1|TRBJ1-2
ASSSLPVRDRILRDYGYT
>TRBV9|TRBJ2-3
ASSVWGLTNTQY
>TRBV6-6|TRBJ1-1
ASSAWTGAPEAF
>TRBV15|TRBJ1-5
ATSRVTGQLNQPQH
>TRBV11-3|TRBJ1-2
ASSQGTPASYGYT
>TRBV5-4|TRBJ1-1
ASSSDRGNTEAF
>TRBV29-1|TRBJ1-2
SVNRVGNYGYT
>TRBV19|TRBJ2-3
ASSEGQGLWTQY
>TRBV29-1|TRBJ1-2
TVNRGDIGYT
>TRBV6-5|TRBJ1-2
ASRGTTNYGYT
>TRBV6-1|TRBJ1-2
ASSEGDGYT
>TRBV7-9|TRBJ1-1
ASSLDRIQEAF
>TRBV5-1|TRBJ1-2
ASSPTGTANYGYT
>TRBV5-1|TRBJ2-6
ASSPGLSSGANVLT
>TRBV29-1|TRBJ2-3
SVGQGLTDTQY
>TRBV20-1|TRBJ1-1
SATTVEAF
>TRBV5-1|TRBJ1-4
ASSTGQAGEKLF
>TRBV15|TRBJ2-1
ATSIGGARVVF
>TRBV5-1|TRBJ1-2
ASSLDSVYGYT
>TRBV25-1|TRBJ1-2
ASSDWVYGYT
>TRBV30|TRBJ1-1
AWSVGPVAF
>TRBV12-5|TRBJ2-5
AVGGPGKTQY
>TRBV18|TRBJ2-5
ASSPLRGGAGETQY
>TRBV6-6|TRBJ2-3
ASREGRTQY
>TRBV7-2|TRBJ2-3
ASSAWGQGPQY
>TRBV6-6|TRBJ1-4
ASSPGATNNEKLF
>TRBV5-1|TRBJ1-2
ASSLDRNYGYT
>TRBV7-8|TRBJ1-1
ASSPRGGLTEAF
>TRBV10-3|TRBJ1-1
AISESTTGSYTEAF
>TRBV5-4|TRBJ2-5
ASSLGLIHQETQY
>TRBV6-5|TRBJ2-2
ASSYSGVGGSGELF